Here is one T cell receptor (beta chain) with its context. Per germline, CDR1 SQVTM and CDR2 ANQGSEA. Trimming removed 3 bases from V and 3 bases from J, with 13 bases in between. The CDR3 extends over 14 amino acids. This sample was included in a study of CD8 T cells in Susac syndrome. Random hexamers primed reverse transcription of about 0.5 to 1 ug RNA. TCRdb re-called the immunoSEQ multiplex PCR reads through MiXCR, storing one row per CDR3 protein. This table holds some 200,000 distinct CDR3 sequences, roughly 90% found once. Negative isolation was used for CD8+ and CD4+ T cells, and FACS enrichment was applied to TEMRA cells.

The sequencing input was CD4+ T cells from PBMCs. The rearrangement joins TRBV29-1 to TRBJ2-3, with D perhaps matching TRBD1 or TRBD2 (5 bases each). The sequence derives from a human donor with Susac syndrome. The CDR3 loop is CSVDKPGATDTQYF. The CDR3 DNA sequence: TGCAGCGTTGATAAGCCCGGGGCGACAGATACGCAGTATTTT.